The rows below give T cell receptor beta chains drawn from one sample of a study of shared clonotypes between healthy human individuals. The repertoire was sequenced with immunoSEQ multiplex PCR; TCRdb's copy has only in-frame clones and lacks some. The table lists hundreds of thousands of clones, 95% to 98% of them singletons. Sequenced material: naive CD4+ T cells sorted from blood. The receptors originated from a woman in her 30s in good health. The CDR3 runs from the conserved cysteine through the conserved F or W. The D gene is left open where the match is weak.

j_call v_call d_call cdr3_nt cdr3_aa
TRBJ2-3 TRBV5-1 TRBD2 TGCGCCAGCGCCGGGACTAGCCGTTCGGTAGATACGCAGTATTTT CASAGTSRSVDTQYF
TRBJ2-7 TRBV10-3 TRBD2 TGTGCCATCAGCGGGTCGTATGGGACTAGCGGGAGCTCCTACGAGCAGTACTTC CAISGSYGTSGSSYEQYF
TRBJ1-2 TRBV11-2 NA TGTGCCAGCAGCCCCCACGCCACAGGACGGTTTTATGGCTACACCTTC CASSPHATGRFYGYTF
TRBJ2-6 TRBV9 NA TGTGCCAGCAGCGTAGTGGTGGGGAGAGGTGGGGCCAACGTCCTGACTTTC CASSVVVGRGGANVLTF
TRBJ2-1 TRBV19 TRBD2 TGTGCCAGTAGTATTAAAGCGGGAGGTGAGCAGTTCTTC CASSIKAGGEQFF
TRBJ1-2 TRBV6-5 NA TGTGCCAGCAGTTACTCGTTAGCAGAAGCTAACTATGGCTACACCTTC CASSYSLAEANYGYTF
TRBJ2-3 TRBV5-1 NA TGCGCCAGCAGCTGGGGGGACACTTCAGATACGCAGTATTTT CASSWGDTSDTQYF
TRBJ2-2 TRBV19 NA TGTGCCACCACCCTCCGCGGTGGAAAACGGGCCGGGGAGCTGTTTTTT CATTLRGGKRAGELFF
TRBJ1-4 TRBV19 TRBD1 TGTGCCAGTAGTATCCCTGGACAGGGCGGAAAACTGTTTTTT CASSIPGQGGKLFF
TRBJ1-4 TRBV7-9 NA TGTGCCAGCAGCCCACAGGAGCAAGAAAAACTGTTTTTT CASSPQEQEKLFF
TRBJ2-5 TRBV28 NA TGTGCCAGCACGGACAGTCAAGAGACCCAGTACTTC CASTDSQETQYF
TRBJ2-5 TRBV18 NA TGTGCCAGCTCACCACCGTACGGCGAGGGGGACCAAGAGACCCAGTACTTC CASSPPYGEGDQETQYF
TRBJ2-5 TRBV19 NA TGTGCCAGTAGTAGAGAGAGGGTAGGAAAGACCCAGTACTTC CASSRERVGKTQYF
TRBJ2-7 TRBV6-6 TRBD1 TGTGCCAGCAGTTACGGCAGGGGGTTGAACGAGCAGTACTTC CASSYGRGLNEQYF
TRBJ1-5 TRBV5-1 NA TGCGCCAGCAGCCCCCTACCGGGGAGCAATCAGCCCCAGCATTTT CASSPLPGSNQPQHF
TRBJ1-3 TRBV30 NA TGTGCCTGGAGTTCTATGGACCGCTCTGGAAACACCATATATTTT CAWSSMDRSGNTIYF
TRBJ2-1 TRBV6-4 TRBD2 TGTGCCAGCAGTGACCGGGCTAGCGGGCTCAATGAGCAGTTCTTC CASSDRASGLNEQFF
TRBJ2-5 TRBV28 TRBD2 TGTGCCAGCAGTCTAACGGGACTAGTGAAAGAGACCCAGTACTTC CASSLTGLVKETQYF
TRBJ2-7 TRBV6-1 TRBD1 TGTGCCAGCAGAAGAGGGACAGATGGCGAGCAGTACTTC CASRRGTDGEQYF
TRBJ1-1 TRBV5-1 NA TGCGCCAGCAGCCCCCCAGGGGCGAGGAACACTGAAGCTTTCTTT CASSPPGARNTEAFF
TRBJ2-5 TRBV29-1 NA TGCAGCGTTGCGCACTCAGGGATGGAGACCCAGTACTTC CSVAHSGMETQYF
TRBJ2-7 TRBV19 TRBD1 TGTGCCAGTAGTAGGACAGGGAGTATCGGCTACGAGCAGTACTTC CASSRTGSIGYEQYF
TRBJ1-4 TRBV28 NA TGTGCCAGCAGTTTGGACAGCCCTAATGAAAAACTGTTTTTT CASSLDSPNEKLFF
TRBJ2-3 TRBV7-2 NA TGTGCCAGCAGCCCACGGTCCTTAGATACGCAGTATTTT CASSPRSLDTQYF
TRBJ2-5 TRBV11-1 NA TGTGCCAGCAGCTTAACCGACAGGACCCCAGAGACCCAGTACTTC CASSLTDRTPETQYF
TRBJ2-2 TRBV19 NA TGTGCCAGTACCTTGGAGGGCCTTGCTGGCGCCGGGGAGCTGTTTTTT CASTLEGLAGAGELFF
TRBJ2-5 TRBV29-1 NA TGCAGCGTTGTACGGGAAGAGACCCAGTACTTC CSVVREETQYF
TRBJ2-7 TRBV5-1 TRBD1 TGCGCCAGCAGCCTCCGGACAGGGGATGGCGAGCAGTACTTC CASSLRTGDGEQYF
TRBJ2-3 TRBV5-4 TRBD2 TGTGCCAGCAGCCCCCCGGCGGGAGGCACAGATACGCAGTATTTT CASSPPAGGTDTQYF
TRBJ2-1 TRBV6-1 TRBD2 TGTGCCAGTGGAGCGGGGCCCTCCTCCTACAATGAGCAGTTCTTC CASGAGPSSYNEQFF
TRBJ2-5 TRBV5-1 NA TGCGCCAGCAGCTTGGGAGGGAACCAAGAGACCCAGTACTTC CASSLGGNQETQYF
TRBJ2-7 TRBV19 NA TGTGCCAGTAGTCCCTCAGGATGGGCGTCCACCTACGAGCAGTACTTC CASSPSGWASTYEQYF
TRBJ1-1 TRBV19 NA TGTGCCAGTAGCCGGAGGAACACTGAAGCTTTCTTT CASSRRNTEAFF
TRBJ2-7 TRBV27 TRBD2 TGTGCCAGCAGTCCTCTAGCGGGCAGCTCCTACGAGCAGTACTTC CASSPLAGSSYEQYF
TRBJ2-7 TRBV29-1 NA TGCAGCGTTTCTGGACAGTACGAGCAGTACTTC CSVSGQYEQYF
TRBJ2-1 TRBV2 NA TGTGCCAGCAGTTCGATGTGGGATCCTGAGCAGTTCTTC CASSSMWDPEQFF
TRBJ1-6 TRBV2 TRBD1 TGTGCCAGTGGGACAGGGGACTCACCCCTCCACTTT CASGTGDSPLHF
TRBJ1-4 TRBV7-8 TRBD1 TGTGCCAGCAGCCTCCTATCAGGGACAGGGGCCGCCCGGAATGAAAAACTGTTTTTT CASSLLSGTGAARNEKLFF